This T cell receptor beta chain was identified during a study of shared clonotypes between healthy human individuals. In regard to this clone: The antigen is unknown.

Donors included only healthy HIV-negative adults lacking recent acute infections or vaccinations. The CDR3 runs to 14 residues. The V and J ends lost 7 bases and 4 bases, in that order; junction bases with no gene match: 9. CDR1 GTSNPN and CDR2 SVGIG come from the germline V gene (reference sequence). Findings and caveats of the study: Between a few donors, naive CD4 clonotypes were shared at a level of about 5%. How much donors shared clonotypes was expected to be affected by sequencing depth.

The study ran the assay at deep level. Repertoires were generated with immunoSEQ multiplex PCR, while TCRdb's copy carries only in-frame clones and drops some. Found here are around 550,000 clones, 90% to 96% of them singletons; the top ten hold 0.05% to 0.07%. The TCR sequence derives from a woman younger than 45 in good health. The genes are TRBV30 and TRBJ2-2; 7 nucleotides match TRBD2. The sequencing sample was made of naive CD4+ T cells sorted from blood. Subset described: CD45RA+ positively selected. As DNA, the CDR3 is TGTGCCTACAACCGAGGGGAGGGCACCGGGGAGCTGTTTTTT. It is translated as CAYNRGEGTGELFF.